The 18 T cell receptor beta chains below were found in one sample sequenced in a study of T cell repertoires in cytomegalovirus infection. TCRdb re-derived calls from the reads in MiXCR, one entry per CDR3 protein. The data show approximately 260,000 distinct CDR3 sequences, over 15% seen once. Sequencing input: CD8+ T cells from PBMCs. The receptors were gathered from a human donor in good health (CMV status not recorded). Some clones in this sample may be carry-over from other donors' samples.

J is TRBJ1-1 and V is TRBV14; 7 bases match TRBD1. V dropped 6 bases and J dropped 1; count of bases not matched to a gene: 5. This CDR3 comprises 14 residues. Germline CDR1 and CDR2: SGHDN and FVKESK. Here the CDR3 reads CASRDREANTEAFF. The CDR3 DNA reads TGTGCCAGCAGAGACAGGGAGGCGAACACTGAAGCTTTCTTT.

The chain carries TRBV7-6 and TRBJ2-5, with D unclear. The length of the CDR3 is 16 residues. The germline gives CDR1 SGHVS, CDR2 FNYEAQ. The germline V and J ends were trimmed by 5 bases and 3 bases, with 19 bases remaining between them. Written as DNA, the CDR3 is TGTGCCAGCAGCCCGGGTGCCATAGACCAAGAAGAGACCCAGTACTTC. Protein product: CASSPGAIDQEETQYF.

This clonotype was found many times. The CDR3 bases are TGTGCCAGTAGTATAGATCCCGGGACCACTGAAGCTTTCTTT. Its protein product is CASSIDPGTTEAFF. The V call is TRBV19, the J call TRBJ1-1; D perhaps matches TRBD1 (5 bases). The V gene lost 0 bases and the J gene lost 4 bases, with 9 bases spanning the gap. CDR3 size: 14 residues. The germline V gene has CDR1 LNHDA and CDR2 SQIVND (reference sequence). The full variable domain, completed using reference TRBV19 and TRBJ1-1, is DGGITQSPKYLFRKEGQNVTLSCEQNLNHDAMYWYRQDPGQGLRLIYYSQIVNDFQKGDIAEGYSVSREKKESFPLTVTSAQKNPTAFYLCASSIDPGTTEAFFGQGTRLTVV.

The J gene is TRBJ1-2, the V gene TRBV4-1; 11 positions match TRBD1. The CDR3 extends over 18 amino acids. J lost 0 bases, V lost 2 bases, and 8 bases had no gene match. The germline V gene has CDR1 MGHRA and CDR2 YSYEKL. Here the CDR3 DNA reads TGCGCCAGCAGCCAAACCGGGACAGGGGGACTCGCTAACTATGGCTACACCTTC. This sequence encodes CASSQTGTGGLANYGYTF.

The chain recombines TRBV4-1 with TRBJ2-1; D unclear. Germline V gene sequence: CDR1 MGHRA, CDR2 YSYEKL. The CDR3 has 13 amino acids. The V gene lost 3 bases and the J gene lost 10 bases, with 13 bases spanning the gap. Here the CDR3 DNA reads TGCGCCAGCAGCCAGTTGTCCGAACCGGAGCAGTTCTTC. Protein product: CASSQLSEPEQFF.

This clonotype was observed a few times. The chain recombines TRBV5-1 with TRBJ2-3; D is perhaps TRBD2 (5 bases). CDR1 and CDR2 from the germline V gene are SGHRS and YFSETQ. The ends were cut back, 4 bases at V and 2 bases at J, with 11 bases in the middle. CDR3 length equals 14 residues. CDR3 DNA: TGCGCCAGCAGCGATACCGGGGTCACAGATACGCAGTATTTT. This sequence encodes CASSDTGVTDTQYF.

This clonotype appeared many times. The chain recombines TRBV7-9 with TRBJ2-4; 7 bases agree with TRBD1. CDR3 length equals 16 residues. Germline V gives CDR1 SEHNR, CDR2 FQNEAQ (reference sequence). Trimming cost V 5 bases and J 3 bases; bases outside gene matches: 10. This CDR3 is CASSPGQNLGKNIQYF. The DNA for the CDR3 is TGTGCCAGCAGCCCGGGACAGAATTTAGGCAAAAACATTCAGTACTTC.

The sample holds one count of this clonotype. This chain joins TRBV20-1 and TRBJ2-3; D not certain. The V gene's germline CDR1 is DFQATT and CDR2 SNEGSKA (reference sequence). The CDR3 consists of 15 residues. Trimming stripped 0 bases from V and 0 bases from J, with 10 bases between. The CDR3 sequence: CSARDSIASTDTQYF. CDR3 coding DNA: TGCAGTGCTAGAGATTCGATAGCAAGCACAGATACGCAGTATTTT.

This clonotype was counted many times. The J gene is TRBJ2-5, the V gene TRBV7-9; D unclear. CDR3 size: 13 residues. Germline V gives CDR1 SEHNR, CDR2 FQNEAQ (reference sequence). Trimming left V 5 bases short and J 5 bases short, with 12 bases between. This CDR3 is CASSPGRAETQYF. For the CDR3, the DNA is TGTGCCAGCAGCCCCGGGCGTGCGGAGACCCAGTACTTC.

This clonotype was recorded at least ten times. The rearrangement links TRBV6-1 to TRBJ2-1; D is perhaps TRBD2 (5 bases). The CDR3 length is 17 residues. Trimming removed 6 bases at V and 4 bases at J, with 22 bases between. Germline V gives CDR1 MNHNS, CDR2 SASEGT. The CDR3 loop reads CASSSQLTIPGYNEQFF. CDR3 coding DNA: TGTGCCAGCAGCTCACAACTTACCATCCCGGGGTACAATGAGCAGTTCTTC.

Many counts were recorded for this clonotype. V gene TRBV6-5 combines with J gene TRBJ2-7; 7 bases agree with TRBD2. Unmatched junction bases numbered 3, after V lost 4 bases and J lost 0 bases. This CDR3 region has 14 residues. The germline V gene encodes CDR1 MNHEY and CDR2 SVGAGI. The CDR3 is CASSFGTTSYEQYF. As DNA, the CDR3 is TGTGCCAGCAGTTTCGGGACTACCTCCTACGAGCAGTACTTC.

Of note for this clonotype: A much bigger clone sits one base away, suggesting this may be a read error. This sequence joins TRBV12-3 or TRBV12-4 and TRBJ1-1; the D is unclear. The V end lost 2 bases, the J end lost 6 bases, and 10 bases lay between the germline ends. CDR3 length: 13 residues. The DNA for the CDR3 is TGTGCCAGCAGTTTAATCAAATCCGCTGAAGCTTTCTTT. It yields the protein CASSLIKSAEAFF.

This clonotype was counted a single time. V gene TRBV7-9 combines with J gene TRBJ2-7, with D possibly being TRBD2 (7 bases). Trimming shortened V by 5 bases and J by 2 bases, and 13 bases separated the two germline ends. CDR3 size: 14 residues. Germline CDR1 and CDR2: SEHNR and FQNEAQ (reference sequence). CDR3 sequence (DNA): TGTGCCAGCAGCCCCCGGGGGGCCACCTACGAGCAGTACTTC. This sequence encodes CASSPRGATYEQYF.

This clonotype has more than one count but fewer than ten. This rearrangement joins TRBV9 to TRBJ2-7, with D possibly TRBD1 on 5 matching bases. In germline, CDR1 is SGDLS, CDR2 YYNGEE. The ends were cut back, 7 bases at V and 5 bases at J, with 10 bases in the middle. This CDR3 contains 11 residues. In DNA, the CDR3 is TGTGCCAGCGGCAGGGTCGACGAGCAGTACTTC. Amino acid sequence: CASGRVDEQYF.

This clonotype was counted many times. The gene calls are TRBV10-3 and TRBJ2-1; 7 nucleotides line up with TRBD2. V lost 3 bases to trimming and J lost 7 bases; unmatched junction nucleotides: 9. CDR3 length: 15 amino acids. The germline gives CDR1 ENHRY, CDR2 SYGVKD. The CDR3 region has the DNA TGTGCCATCAGTGAAGGTCTAGCGGCGGGGAATGAGCAGTTCTTC. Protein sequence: CAISEGLAAGNEQFF.

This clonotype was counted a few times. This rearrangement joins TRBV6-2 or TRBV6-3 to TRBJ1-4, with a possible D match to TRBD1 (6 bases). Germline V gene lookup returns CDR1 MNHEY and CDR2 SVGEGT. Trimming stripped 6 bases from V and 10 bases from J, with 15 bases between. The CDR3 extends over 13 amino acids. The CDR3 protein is CASSPRDIAKLFF. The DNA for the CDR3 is TGTGCCAGCAGCCCCCGGGACATCGCAAAACTGTTTTTT.

The CDR3 loop reads CASNRDRVPSRNSPLHF. The CDR3, as DNA: TGTGCCAGTAACCGGGACAGGGTGCCCTCGCGGAATTCACCCCTCCACTTT. V gene TRBV5-5 combines with J gene TRBJ1-6; TRBD1 matches 9 bases. Germline CDR1 is SGHKS and CDR2 is YYEKEE (reference sequence). V gave up 8 bases and J gave up 7 bases; unmatched junction bases: 16. The CDR3 is 17 amino acids.

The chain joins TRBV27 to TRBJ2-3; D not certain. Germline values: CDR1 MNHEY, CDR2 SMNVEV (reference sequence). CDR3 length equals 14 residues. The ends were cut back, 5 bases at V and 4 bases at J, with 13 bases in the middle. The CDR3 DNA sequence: TGTGCCAGCAGTCTTGGGGTTATGGCAGATACGCAGTATTTT. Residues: CASSLGVMADTQYF.